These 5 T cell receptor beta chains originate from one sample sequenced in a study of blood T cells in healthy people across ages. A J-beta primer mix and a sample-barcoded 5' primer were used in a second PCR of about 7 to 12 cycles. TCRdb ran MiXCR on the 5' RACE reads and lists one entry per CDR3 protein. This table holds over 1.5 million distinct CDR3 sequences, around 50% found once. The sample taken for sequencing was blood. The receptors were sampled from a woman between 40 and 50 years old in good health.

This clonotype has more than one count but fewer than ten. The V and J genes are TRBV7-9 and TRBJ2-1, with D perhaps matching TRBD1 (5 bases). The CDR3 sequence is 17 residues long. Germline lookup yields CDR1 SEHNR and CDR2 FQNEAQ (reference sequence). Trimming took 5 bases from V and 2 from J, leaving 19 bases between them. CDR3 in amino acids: CASSQPRSQGPYNEQFF. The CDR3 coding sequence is TGTGCCAGCAGCCAGCCACGTAGCCAGGGCCCCTACAATGAGCAGTTCTTC. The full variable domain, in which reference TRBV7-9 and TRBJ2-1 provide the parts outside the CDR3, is DTGVSQNPRHKITKRGQNVTFRCDPISEHNRLYWYRQTLGQGPEFLTYFQNEAQLEKSRLLSDRFSAERPKGSFSTLEIQRTEQGDSAMYLCASSQPRSQGPYNEQFFGPGTRLTVL.

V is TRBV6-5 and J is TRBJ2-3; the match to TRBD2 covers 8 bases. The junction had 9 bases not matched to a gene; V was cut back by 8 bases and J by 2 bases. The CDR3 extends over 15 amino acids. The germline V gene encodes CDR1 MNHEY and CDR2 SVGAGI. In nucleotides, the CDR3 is TGTGCCAGCCGCCCCAAACTAGCGGCCACAGATACGCAGTATTTT. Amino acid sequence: CASRPKLAATDTQYF.

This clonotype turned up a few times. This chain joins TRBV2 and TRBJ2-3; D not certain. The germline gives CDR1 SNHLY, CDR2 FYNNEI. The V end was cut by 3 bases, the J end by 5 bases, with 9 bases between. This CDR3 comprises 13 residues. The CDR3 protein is CASSDMLRDTQYF. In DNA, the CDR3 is TGTGCCAGCAGTGATATGCTCCGAGATACGCAGTATTTT. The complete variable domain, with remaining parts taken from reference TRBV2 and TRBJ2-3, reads EPEVTQTPSHQVTQMGQEVILRCVPISNHLYFYWYRQILGQKVEFLVSFYNNEISEKSEIFDDQFSVERPDGSNFTLKIRSTKLEDSAMYFCASSDMLRDTQYFGPGTRLTVL.

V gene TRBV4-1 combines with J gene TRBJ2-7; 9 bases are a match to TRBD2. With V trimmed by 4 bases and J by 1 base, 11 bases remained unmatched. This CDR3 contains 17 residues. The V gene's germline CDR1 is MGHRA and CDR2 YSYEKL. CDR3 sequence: CASSPLTSGRLSYEQYF. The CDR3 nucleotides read TGCGCCAGCAGCCCCCTGACTAGCGGAAGACTATCCTACGAGCAGTACTTC.

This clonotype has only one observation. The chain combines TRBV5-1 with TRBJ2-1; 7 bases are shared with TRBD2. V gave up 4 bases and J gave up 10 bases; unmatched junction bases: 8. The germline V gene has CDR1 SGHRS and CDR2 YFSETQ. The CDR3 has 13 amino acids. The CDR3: CASSGYQAGEQFF. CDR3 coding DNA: TGCGCCAGCAGCGGATACCAAGCGGGAGAGCAGTTCTTC.